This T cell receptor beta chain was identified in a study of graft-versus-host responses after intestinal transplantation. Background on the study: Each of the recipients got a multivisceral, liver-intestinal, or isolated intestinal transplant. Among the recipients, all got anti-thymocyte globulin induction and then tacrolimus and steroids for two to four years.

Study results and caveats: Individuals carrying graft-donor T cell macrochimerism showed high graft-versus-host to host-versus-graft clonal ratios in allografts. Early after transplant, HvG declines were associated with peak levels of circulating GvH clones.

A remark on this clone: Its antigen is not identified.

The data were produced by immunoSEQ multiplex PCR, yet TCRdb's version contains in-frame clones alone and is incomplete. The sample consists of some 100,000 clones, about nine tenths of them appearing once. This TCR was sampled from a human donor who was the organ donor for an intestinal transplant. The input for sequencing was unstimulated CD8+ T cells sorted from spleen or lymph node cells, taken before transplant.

CDR3 DNA: TGTGCCAGTAGTATGGGCACGGACTCTGCAGATACGCAGTATTTT. Its protein product is CASSMGTDSADTQYF. J is TRBJ2-3 and V is TRBV19, with D tentatively TRBD2 (5 bases). This CDR3 has 15 amino acids. Trimming left V 3 bases short and J 4 bases short, with 14 bases between. Germline CDR1 LNHDA, CDR2 SQIVND (reference sequence).